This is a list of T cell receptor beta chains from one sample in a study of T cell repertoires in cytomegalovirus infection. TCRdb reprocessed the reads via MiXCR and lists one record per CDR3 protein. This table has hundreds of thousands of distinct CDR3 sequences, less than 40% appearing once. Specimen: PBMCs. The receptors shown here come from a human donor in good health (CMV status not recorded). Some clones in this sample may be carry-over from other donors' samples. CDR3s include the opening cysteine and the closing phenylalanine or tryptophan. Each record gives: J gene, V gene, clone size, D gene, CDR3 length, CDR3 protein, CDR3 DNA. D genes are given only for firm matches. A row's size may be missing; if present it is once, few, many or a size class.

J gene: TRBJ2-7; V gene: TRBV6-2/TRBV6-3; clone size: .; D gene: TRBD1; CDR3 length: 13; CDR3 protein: CASSPQGAVEQYF; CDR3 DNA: TGTGCCAGCAGTCCACAGGGGGCGGTTGAGCAGTACTTC
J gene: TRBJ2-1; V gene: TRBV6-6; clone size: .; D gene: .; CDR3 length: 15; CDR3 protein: CASSYSFGQVNEKFF; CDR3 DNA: TGTGCCAGCAGTTACTCGTTTGGGCAGGTCAATGAGAAGTTCTTC
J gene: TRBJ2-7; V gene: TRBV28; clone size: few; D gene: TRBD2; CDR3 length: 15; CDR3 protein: CASSYSGRPWEEQYF; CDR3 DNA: TGTGCCAGCAGTTATAGCGGGAGGCCCTGGGAGGAGCAGTACTTC
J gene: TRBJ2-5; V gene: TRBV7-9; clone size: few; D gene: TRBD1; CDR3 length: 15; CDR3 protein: CASSSGDSRQETQYF; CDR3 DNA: TGTGCCAGCAGCTCAGGGGACAGCCGTCAAGAGACCCAGTACTTC
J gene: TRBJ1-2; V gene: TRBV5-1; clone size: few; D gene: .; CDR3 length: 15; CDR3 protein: CASSLDGSSARGYTF; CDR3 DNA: TGCGCCAGCAGCTTGGATGGCAGCAGCGCGCGTGGCTACACCTTC
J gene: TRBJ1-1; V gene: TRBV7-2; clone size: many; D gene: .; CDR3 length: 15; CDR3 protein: CASSLRRGSNTEAFF; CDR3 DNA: TGTGCCAGCAGCTTGAGGAGGGGTTCGAACACTGAAGCTTTCTTT
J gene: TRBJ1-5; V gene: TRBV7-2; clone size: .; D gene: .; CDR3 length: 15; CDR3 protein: CASSLGRVGNQPQHF; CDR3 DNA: TGTGCCAGCAGCTTAGGGCGGGTGGGCAATCAGCCCCAGCATTTT
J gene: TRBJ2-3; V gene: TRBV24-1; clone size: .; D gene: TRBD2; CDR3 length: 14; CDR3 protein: CATSEGRGTDTQYF; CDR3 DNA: TGTGCCACCAGTGAGGGGCGGGGGACAGATACGCAGTATTTT
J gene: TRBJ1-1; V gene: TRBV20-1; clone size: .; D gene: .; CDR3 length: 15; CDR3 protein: CSAREFGSQALEAFF; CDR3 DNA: TGCAGTGCTAGAGAGTTTGGGTCCCAGGCCTTAGAAGCTTTCTTT
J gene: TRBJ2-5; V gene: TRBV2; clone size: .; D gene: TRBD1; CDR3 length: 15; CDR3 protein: CASSEGGTAQETQYF; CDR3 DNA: TGTGCCAGCAGTGAAGGGGGGACAGCTCAAGAGACCCAGTACTTC
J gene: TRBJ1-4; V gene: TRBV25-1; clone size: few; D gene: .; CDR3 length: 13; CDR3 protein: CASSEFEGEKLFF; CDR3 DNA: TGTGCCAGCAGTGAATTTGAGGGTGAAAAACTGTTTTTT
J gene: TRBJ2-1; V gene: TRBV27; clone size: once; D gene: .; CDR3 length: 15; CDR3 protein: CASSSVLRDTNEQFF; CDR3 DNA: TGTGCCAGCAGTTCAGTCCTCCGGGACACCAATGAGCAGTTCTTC
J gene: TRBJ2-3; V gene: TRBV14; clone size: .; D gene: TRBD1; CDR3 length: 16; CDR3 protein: CASSQDAGTDTDTPYF; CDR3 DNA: TGTGCCAGCAGCCAAGATGCCGGGACAGACACAGATACGCCGTATTTT
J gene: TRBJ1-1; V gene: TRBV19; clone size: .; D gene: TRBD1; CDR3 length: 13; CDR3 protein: CASSKTGREPAFF; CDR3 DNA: TGTGCCAGTAGTAAGACAGGGAGGGAACCAGCTTTCTTT
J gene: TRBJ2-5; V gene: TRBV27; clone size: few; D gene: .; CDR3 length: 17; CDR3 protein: CASSSRRLTGIRETQYF; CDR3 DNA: TGTGCCAGCAGTTCGAGGCGACTTACAGGGATCCGGGAGACCCAGTACTTC
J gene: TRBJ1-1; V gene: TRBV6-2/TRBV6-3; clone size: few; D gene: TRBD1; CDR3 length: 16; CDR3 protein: CASSRWDRILNTEAFF; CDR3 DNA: TGTGCCAGCAGTCGATGGGACAGAATACTGAACACTGAAGCTTTCTTT
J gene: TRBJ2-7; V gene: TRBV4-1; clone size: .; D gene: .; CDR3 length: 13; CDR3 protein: CASSQGTGDEQYF; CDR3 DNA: TGCGCCAGCAGCCAGGGGACGGGAGACGAGCAGTACTTC
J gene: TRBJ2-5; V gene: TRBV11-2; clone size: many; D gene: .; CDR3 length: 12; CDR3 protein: CASSLDRETQYF; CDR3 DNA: TGTGCCAGCAGCTTAGATCGGGAGACCCAGTACTTC
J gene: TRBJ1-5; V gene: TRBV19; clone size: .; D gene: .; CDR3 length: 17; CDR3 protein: CASSILFRSNSNQPQHF; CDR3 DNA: TGTGCCAGTAGTATCCTATTCCGGAGTAATAGCAATCAGCCCCAGCATTTT
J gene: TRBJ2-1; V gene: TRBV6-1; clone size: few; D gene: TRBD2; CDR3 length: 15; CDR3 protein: CASTPKIAGVREQFF; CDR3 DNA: TGTGCCAGCACCCCAAAAATAGCGGGAGTTCGAGAGCAGTTCTTC
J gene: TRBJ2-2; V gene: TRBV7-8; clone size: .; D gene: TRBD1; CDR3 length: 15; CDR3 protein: CASRPTGGWTGELFF; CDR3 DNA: TGTGCCAGCAGACCCACAGGGGGCTGGACCGGGGAGCTGTTTTTT
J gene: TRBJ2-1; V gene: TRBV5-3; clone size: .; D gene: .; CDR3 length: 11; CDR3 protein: CASGRRNEQFF; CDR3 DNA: TGTGCCAGCGGAAGGCGCAATGAGCAGTTCTTC
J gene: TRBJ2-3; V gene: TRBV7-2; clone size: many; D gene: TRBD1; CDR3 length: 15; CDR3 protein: CASSWTGASTDTQYF; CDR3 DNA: TGTGCCAGCAGCTGGACAGGGGCTAGCACAGATACGCAGTATTTT
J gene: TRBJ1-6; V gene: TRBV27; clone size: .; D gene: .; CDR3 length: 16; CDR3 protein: CASSLSAAVNNSPLHF; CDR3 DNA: TGTGCCAGCAGTCTCTCGGCGGCAGTTAATAATTCACCCCTCCACTTT
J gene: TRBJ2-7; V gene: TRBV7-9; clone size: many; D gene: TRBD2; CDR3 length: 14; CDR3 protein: CASSAGLAGDEQYF; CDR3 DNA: TGTGCCAGCAGCGCGGGACTAGCGGGAGACGAGCAGTACTTC
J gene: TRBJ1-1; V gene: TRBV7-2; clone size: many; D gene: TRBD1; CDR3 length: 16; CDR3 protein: CASSLGRGRKWTEAFF; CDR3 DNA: TGTGCCAGCAGCTTAGGCAGGGGGCGGAAATGGACTGAAGCTTTCTTT
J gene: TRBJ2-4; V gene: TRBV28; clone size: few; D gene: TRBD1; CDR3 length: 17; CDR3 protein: CACSVSGGGGSKNIQYF; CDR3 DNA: TGTGCCTGCAGTGTATCAGGGGGCGGTGGTTCCAAAAACATTCAGTACTTC
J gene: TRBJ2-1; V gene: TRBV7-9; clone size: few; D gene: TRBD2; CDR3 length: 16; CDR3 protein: CASSPWGLAGNNEQFF; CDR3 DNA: TGTGCCAGCAGCCCTTGGGGACTAGCGGGGAACAATGAGCAGTTCTTC
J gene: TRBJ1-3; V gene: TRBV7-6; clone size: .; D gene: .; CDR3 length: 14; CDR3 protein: CAAGTDGAGNTIYF; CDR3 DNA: TGTGCCGCAGGCACGGACGGGGCTGGAAACACCATATATTTT
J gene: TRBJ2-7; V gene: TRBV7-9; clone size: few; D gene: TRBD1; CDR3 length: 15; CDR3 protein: CASSSTWDRSYEQYF; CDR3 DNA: TGTGCCAGCAGTTCGACTTGGGACAGGTCCTACGAGCAGTACTTC
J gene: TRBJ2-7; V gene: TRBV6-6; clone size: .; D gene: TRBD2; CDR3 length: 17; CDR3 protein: CASSYLIGLAGSYEQYF; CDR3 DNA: TGTGCCAGCAGTTACTTGATTGGACTAGCGGGATCCTACGAGCAGTACTTC
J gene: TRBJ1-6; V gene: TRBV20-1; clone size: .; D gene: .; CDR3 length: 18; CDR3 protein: CSARDAVRWGASDSPLHF; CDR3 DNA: TGCAGTGCTAGAGATGCAGTAAGGTGGGGGGCGTCGGATTCACCCCTCCACTTT
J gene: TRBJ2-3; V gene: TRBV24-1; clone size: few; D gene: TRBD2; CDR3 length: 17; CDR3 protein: CATSDLGTRGRADTQYF; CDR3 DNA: TGTGCCACCAGTGACCTTGGGACTAGGGGGAGGGCAGATACGCAGTATTTT
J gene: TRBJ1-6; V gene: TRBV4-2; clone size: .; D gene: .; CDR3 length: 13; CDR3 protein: CATSRYLDSPLHF; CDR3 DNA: TGTGCCACCAGCCGGTACTTGGATTCACCCCTCCACTTT
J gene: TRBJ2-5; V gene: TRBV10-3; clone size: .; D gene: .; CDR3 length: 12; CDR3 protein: CAIGDRPETQYF; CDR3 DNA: TGTGCCATCGGGGATAGGCCAGAGACCCAGTACTTC
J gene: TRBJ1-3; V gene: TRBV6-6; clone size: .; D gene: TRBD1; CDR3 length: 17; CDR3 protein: CASSYSLNRGSGNTIYF; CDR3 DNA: TGTGCCAGCAGTTACTCACTCAACAGGGGATCTGGAAACACCATATATTTT
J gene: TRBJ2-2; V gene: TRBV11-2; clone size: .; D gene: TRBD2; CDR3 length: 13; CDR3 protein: CAGRVGRTGELFF; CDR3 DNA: TGTGCCGGGAGGGTGGGTCGGACCGGGGAGCTGTTTTTT